Listed below are T cell receptor beta chains from one sample, sequenced in a study of blood T cells in healthy people across ages. TCRdb independently ran MiXCR on the 5' RACE reads; one entry per CDR3 protein. The sample has around 1,000,000 distinct CDR3 sequences, less than 25% seen once. These data were also filed under a second study, of T cells of mothers and their children.

Material: blood. The receptors were sampled from a girl between 2 and 10 years old in good health. CDR3s include the opening cysteine and the closing phenylalanine or tryptophan. The D gene is left open where the match is weak. Clone size is given for some rows only: seen once, a few or many times, or a class if the clone is expanded.

v_call,j_call,d_call,clone_size,cdr3_nt,cdr3_aa
TRBV20-1,TRBJ2-1,TRBD2,-,TGCAGTGCCTGGTCTCATAGCGGGGGGGCTAGCAATGAGCAGTTCTTC,CSAWSHSGGASNEQFF
TRBV5-6,TRBJ2-7,-,few,TGTGCCAGCAGCTTAAGCAAGCTACAAACCTACGAGCAGTACTTC,CASSLSKLQTYEQYF
TRBV9,TRBJ1-4,-,few,TGTGCCTGCAGCGTAGAAGGCGAGAATGAAAAACTGTTTTTT,CACSVEGENEKLFF
TRBV6-4,TRBJ2-5,-,-,TGTGCCGGCTTCGGTAGACAAGAGACCCAGTACTTC,CAGFGRQETQYF
TRBV20-1,TRBJ2-7,-,few,TGCAGTGTTGCGGACTATGCCGGGATCTACGAGCAGTACTTC,CSVADYAGIYEQYF
TRBV12-3/TRBV12-4,TRBJ2-4,-,-,TGTGCCAGCAGTTTATCGAACATTCAGTACTTC,CASSLSNIQYF
TRBV29-1,TRBJ2-7,-,-,TGCAGCGTTGGTGATGCGGGTGCCTCGGACGAGCAGTACTTC,CSVGDAGASDEQYF
TRBV5-1,TRBJ2-5,TRBD2,-,TGCGCCAGCAGCCGTGAGACTAGCGGGGGCGAAGAGACCCAGTACTTC,CASSRETSGGEETQYF
TRBV20-1,TRBJ2-1,-,few,TGCAGTGCTCCTAGGGTAGGCCCTTTAGACAATGAGCAGTTCTTC,CSAPRVGPLDNEQFF
TRBV7-2,TRBJ2-3,TRBD2,-,TGTGCCAGCAGATTAAGCGGGGGGGCTGGAGATACGCAGTATTTT,CASRLSGGAGDTQYF
TRBV28,TRBJ2-5,-,-,TGTGCCAGCTTTGGGGGGGCACAAGAGACCCAGTACTTC,CASFGGAQETQYF
TRBV29-1,TRBJ1-1,-,-,TGCAGCGTTGAAGATCTCAGGTCTGGAGCTTTCTTT,CSVEDLRSGAFF
TRBV4-1,TRBJ2-1,-,-,TGCGCCAGCAGCCAAACCGCAGAAGGGAATGAGCAGTTCTTC,CASSQTAEGNEQFF
TRBV4-3,TRBJ2-3,-,-,TGCGCCAGCAGCCAAGACAGGGGCCATACGCAGTATTTT,CASSQDRGHTQYF
TRBV20-1,TRBJ2-3,TRBD2,few,TGCAGTGCCGTGGGACGGGGGGAGTATACTAGCACAGATACGCAGTATTTT,CSAVGRGEYTSTDTQYF
TRBV19,TRBJ2-1,-,-,TGTGCCAGTAGTGCGACAGAGTACAATGAGCAGTTCTTC,CASSATEYNEQFF